This record covers a single T cell receptor (beta chain). The antigen is undetermined. The data are from a study of identical twins. Study results and limitations: It was out-of-frame TCR alpha sharing in monozygotic twins that models underestimated.

Using its own MiXCR run on the 5' RACE reads, TCRdb lists one record per CDR3 protein. The data contain around 510,000 distinct CDR3 sequences, approximately 15% of them singletons. V was cut by 4 bases and J by 3 bases, with 19 bases left in between. CDR1 SGHAT and CDR2 FQDESV come from the germline V gene (reference sequence). There are 16 residues in the CDR3. These same data were also listed under a study on yellow fever vaccine responses in identical twins.

The source of this sequence is a woman between 18 and 29 years old in good health. Sequencing input: CD4+ T cells sorted from blood. The genes are TRBV11-1 and TRBJ2-7; the D call may be TRBD1 or TRBD2 (6 bases each). The CDR3 is CASSSSPPRDNYEQYF. The CDR3 DNA reads TGTGCCAGCAGCTCCTCTCCGCCGCGGGACAACTACGAGCAGTACTTC.